This is a list of T cell receptor beta chains from one sample in a study of PD-1 blockade in classical Hodgkin lymphoma. The protocol was immunoSEQ multiplex PCR, while the TCRdb copy is restricted to in-frame clones and leaves out a portion. This sample yields tens of thousands of clones, of which about 77% are seen a single time; about an eighth belongs to the top ten. The source material was peripheral blood mononuclear cells (PBMCs), sampled at baseline. Every receptor here comes from a human donor with classical Hodgkin lymphoma. Each CDR3 is given with its conserved first and last residue. The D gene is left open where the match is weak.

d_gene | len | j_gene | v_gene | CDR3aa | CDR3nt
TRBD2 | 16 | TRBJ2-7 | TRBV5-1 | CASSLVYGGGTDEQYF | TGCGCCAGCAGCTTGGTTTATGGCGGGGGGACCGACGAGCAGTACTTC
NA | 15 | TRBJ1-3 | TRBV4-1 | CASSQDRTPFSTIYF | TGCGCCAGCAGCCAAGATAGGACACCTTTTTCCACCATATATTTT
TRBD2 | 15 | TRBJ2-3 | TRBV5-1 | CASSFGGIRADTQYF | TGCGCCAGCAGCTTCGGGGGGATTAGGGCAGATACGCAGTATTTT
NA | 12 | TRBJ2-3 | TRBV5-1 | CASSLVTDTQYF | TGCGCCAGCAGCTTGGTGACAGATACGCAGTATTTT
NA | 13 | TRBJ1-2 | TRBV5-1 | CASSLARFYGYTF | TGCGCCAGCAGCTTGGCCAGGTTCTATGGCTACACCTTC
NA | 13 | TRBJ2-2 | TRBV19 | CASSIGPGWELFF | TGTGCCAGTAGTATAGGGCCGGGCTGGGAGCTGTTTTTT
NA | 13 | TRBJ1-4 | TRBV19 | CASRPGADEKLFF | TGTGCCAGTAGACCAGGTGCTGACGAAAAACTGTTTTTT
TRBD1 | 15 | TRBJ2-2 | TRBV10-3 | CAISGKGAPTGELFF | TGTGCCATCAGTGGCAAGGGGGCCCCAACTGGGGAGCTGTTTTTT
TRBD1 | 14 | TRBJ1-6 | TRBV5-6 | CASSLQGVYSPLHF | TGTGCCAGCAGCTTACAGGGGGTTTATTCACCCCTCCACTTT
NA | 16 | TRBJ2-5 | TRBV7-3 | CASSLTSEGARETQYF | TGTGCCAGCAGCTTAACGTCGGAGGGGGCGCGAGAGACCCAGTACTTC
NA | 13 | TRBJ2-5 | TRBV4-3 | CASSQRREETQYF | TGCGCCAGCAGCCAAAGGCGGGAAGAGACCCAGTACTTC